This T cell receptor (beta chain) was profiled in a study of OX40 agonist ivuxolimab in advanced cancers. Study in general: Age averaged about 60 years (range roughly 20 to 90), and roughly 80% were male. Study-wide findings and caveats: With doses of 0.1 to 3.0 mg/kg, CD4+ and CD8+ blood T cells had undergone clonal expansion by week 6.

Using immunoSEQ multiplex PCR, the repertoire was profiled, and TCRdb retains in-frame clones only, with some absent. This repertoire shows approximately 26,000 clones, roughly 85% found once; its top ten account for 12%. In the case of this clone: The antigen remains undetermined.

Trimming removed 0 bases from V and 0 bases from J, with 4 bases in between. CDR3 length equals 14 residues. Germline-derived CDR1 and CDR2 are SGDLS and YYNGEE. The sample consisted of CD4+ or CD8+ T cells sorted from blood, taken in a trial of the OX40 agonist ivuxolimab. This sequence was found in an adult with an advanced solid tumor such as melanoma, head and neck, liver or kidney cancer. The chain has TRBV9 and TRBJ1-5; D remains unclear. The CDR3 DNA sequence: TGTGCCAGCAGCGTAGGTTATAGCAATCAGCCCCAGCATTTT. This sequence encodes CASSVGYSNQPQHF.